The rows below give T cell receptor beta chains drawn from one sample of a study of cytomegalovirus exposure and HLA in healthy donors. Assay used: immunoSEQ multiplex PCR; TCRdb lists only in-frame clones, some missing. The table lists about 180,000 clones, approximately 80% of them singletons. Source material: PBMCs. The receptors originated from a man in his late teens or twenties in good health and CMV-seronegative. CDR3s include the opening cysteine and the closing phenylalanine or tryptophan. Fields, in order: clone size, D gene, J gene, V gene, CDR3 DNA, CDR3 protein. The D gene is left open where the match is weak. Only some rows state a clone size, as once, few, many or a class for expanded clones.

-	-	TRBJ2-7	TRBV27	TGTGCCAGCAGTTTTGCCGAGGGTTACGAGCAGTACTTC	CASSFAEGYEQYF
-	-	TRBJ2-5	TRBV29-1	TGCAGCGTCAACACCATCACCCAAGAGACCCAGTACTTC	CSVNTITQETQYF
-	-	TRBJ1-2	TRBV13	TGTGCCAAGAGGGCGTCCCACTATGGCTACACCTTC	CAKRASHYGYTF
-	-	TRBJ2-1	TRBV5-1	TGCGCCAGCAGCTTGGCCTTATTTATCGACAATGAGCAGTTCTTC	CASSLALFIDNEQFF
-	-	TRBJ1-1	TRBV2	TGTGCCAGCTGTTACAGTGGCACCACTGAAGCTTTCTTT	CASCYSGTTEAFF
-	TRBD1	TRBJ2-7	TRBV28	TGTGCCAGCAGTTATCTTAGGACAGGGGACCTCTACGAGCAGTACTTC	CASSYLRTGDLYEQYF
-	-	TRBJ2-1	TRBV23-1	TGCGCCAGCAGGGAGTTCAATGAGCAGTTCTTC	CASREFNEQFF
-	TRBD2	TRBJ2-7	TRBV10-3	TGTGCCATCAGTTTAGCGGGGTCCTACGAGCAGTACTTC	CAISLAGSYEQYF
-	-	TRBJ1-2	TRBV2	TGTGCCAGCCCAGGGTTGCCCTATGGCCACACCTTC	CASPGLPYGHTF
-	-	TRBJ2-7	TRBV27	TGTGCCAGCAGTTTATTGGGTCAGGCGGAGGGGGAGCAGTACTTC	CASSLLGQAEGEQYF
-	-	TRBJ2-3	TRBV11-1	TGTGCCAGCGGAGGACTCGCTAGGGATACGCAGTATTTT	CASGGLARDTQYF
-	-	TRBJ1-4	TRBV4-2	TGTGCCAGCAGCCAAGATTGGGGGGATGAAAAACTGTTTTTT	CASSQDWGDEKLFF
-	-	TRBJ2-1	TRBV6-5	TGTGCCACCAAACCTGAGGGCAGCTCCTACAATGAGCAGTTCTTC	CATKPEGSSYNEQFF
-	TRBD1	TRBJ1-2	TRBV7-2	TGTGCCAGCAGCTCAGACGGGTTCGGACAGGGGGCCGATGGCTACACCTTC	CASSSDGFGQGADGYTF
-	TRBD1	TRBJ1-1	TRBV28	TGTGCCAGCAGAGAGACAGGGGGCAGTACTGAAGCTTTCTTT	CASRETGGSTEAFF
-	TRBD1	TRBJ1-4	TRBV9	TGTGCCAGCAGCGAGGGGGCGAGGGGTAATGAAAAACTGTTTTTT	CASSEGARGNEKLFF
once	-	TRBJ1-5	TRBV27	TGTGCCAGCAGACAACAGGGTTTATTTCAGCCCCAGCATTTT	CASRQQGLFQPQHF
-	-	TRBJ2-3	TRBV7-9	TGTGCCAGCAGCTACCTAGGCACAGATACGCAGTATTTT	CASSYLGTDTQYF
-	-	TRBJ2-2	TRBV19	TGTGCCAGTAGTGGCAACAGGGTCACCGGGGAGCTGTTTTTT	CASSGNRVTGELFF
-	-	TRBJ2-7	TRBV29-1	TGCAGCGTTGAAGATTTGCAGGCGCACGAGCAGTACTTC	CSVEDLQAHEQYF
once	-	TRBJ1-6	TRBV4-3	TGCGCCAGCAGCCCGAGACAGGCCGTGAATAATTCACCCCTCCACTTT	CASSPRQAVNNSPLHF
once	TRBD1	TRBJ2-7	TRBV18	TGTGCCAGCTCACCAGGACAGGGGCGCGAGCAGTACTTC	CASSPGQGREQYF
-	-	TRBJ2-5	TRBV18	TGTGCCAGCTCCCCTACCCTTCAAGAGACCCAGTACTTC	CASSPTLQETQYF
once	-	TRBJ2-2	TRBV18	TGTGCCAGCTCACCACCGTTTCGGGGGAACACCGGGGAGCTGTTTTTT	CASSPPFRGNTGELFF
-	-	TRBJ1-5	TRBV29-1	TGCAGCGTCGTTGACGGGAGTTATCAGCCCCAGCATTTT	CSVVDGSYQPQHF
-	-	TRBJ1-5	TRBV14	TGTGCCAGCAGCCTGCACAGGGATCAGCCCCAGCATTTT	CASSLHRDQPQHF
few	-	TRBJ1-1	TRBV6-5	TGTGCCAGCAGTGAGGGGACACCAAACACTGAAGCTTTCTTT	CASSEGTPNTEAFF
-	-	TRBJ1-1	TRBV30	TGTGCCTGGAGTCTCACAACCGCAGGCAACACTGAAGCTTTCTTT	CAWSLTTAGNTEAFF
-	-	TRBJ1-5	TRBV7-2	TGTGCCAGCAGCGAGGGGGGGGAAGATCAGCCCCAGCATTTT	CASSEGGEDQPQHF
once	TRBD2	TRBJ2-7	TRBV28	TGTGCCAGCAGTTTCCGGGGACTAGCGGGAGTTAGAAGATACGAGCAGTACTTC	CASSFRGLAGVRRYEQYF
once	TRBD2	TRBJ2-1	TRBV28	TGTGCCAGCAGTGAACTAGCGGGAGAGGGTAATGAGCAGTTCTTC	CASSELAGEGNEQFF
-	-	TRBJ1-2	TRBV15	TGTGCCACCAGCAGTGTTCCAGGGTTTGGCTACACCTTC	CATSSVPGFGYTF
-	TRBD2	TRBJ2-3	TRBV10-3	TGTGCCATCAAAGCGGGAGGCACAGATACGCAGTATTTT	CAIKAGGTDTQYF
many	TRBD1	TRBJ1-5	TRBV27	TGTGCCAGCAGTTTTCCCCTCGGGACAGAAAATCAGCCCCAGCATTTT	CASSFPLGTENQPQHF
-	TRBD1	TRBJ2-1	TRBV10-3	TGTGCCATCAGGATACAGGGGTCGGATGAGCAGTTCTTC	CAIRIQGSDEQFF
-	TRBD1	TRBJ2-5	TRBV7-7	TGTGCTAGCAGCCCGGGGGACAGGGTTACAGAGACCCAGTACTTC	CASSPGDRVTETQYF
few	TRBD1	TRBJ1-4	TRBV7-9	TGTGCCAGCAGCTCCGGGACAGAAACTAATGAAAAACTGTTTTTT	CASSSGTETNEKLFF
-	-	TRBJ1-1	TRBV7-2	TGTGCCAGCAGCTTGGGCTACACTGAAGCTTTCTTT	CASSLGYTEAFF
-	TRBD2	TRBJ2-3	TRBV28	TGTGCCAGCAGTTCTGCGGGAGGGCCAGATACGCAGTATTTT	CASSSAGGPDTQYF
-	-	TRBJ2-5	TRBV7-2	TGTGCCAGCAGCTTCAGGGGTCTTTACGAGACCCAGTACTTC	CASSFRGLYETQYF